The entry that follows covers one T cell receptor (beta chain) sequence. This sequence may be a read error, since a much larger clone differs from it by one base. Other DNA sequences within the sample encode an identical CDR3. Produced via immunoSEQ multiplex PCR; TCRdb's table is partial and in-frame only. This sample has around 89,000 clones; about nine tenths occur once, and the top ten carry roughly a tenth. These data come from a study of T cell responses to AZD1222 COVID-19 vaccine. Study-wide context: Pooled together were second doses at about 4 or about 12 weeks.

V was clipped by 3 bases and J by 4 bases, with 3 bases between them. The CDR3 extends over 11 amino acids. The sample in question was peripheral blood, obtained on day 0 of AZD1222 vaccination. The source is an adult in good health. The rearrangement uses TRBV12-3 or TRBV12-4 and TRBJ2-5; D is ambiguous. This chain's CDR3 is CASSFRETQYF. As DNA, the CDR3 is TGTGCCAGCAGTTTTCGAGAGACCCAGTACTTC.